The source of this TCR beta chain is a study of T cells after yellow fever vaccination. Making TCR cDNA involved 5'RACE template switching, which added UMIs and a universal primer site. TCRdb ran MiXCR on the 5' RACE reads and lists one entry per CDR3 protein. The sample holds a few hundred thousand distinct CDR3 sequences, approximately 4.3% seen once. Study results and caveats: Abundant contaminating clonotypes from the bulk population could appear in FACS-sorted repertoires. Most clones from primary vaccination were detected again post-booster (just over 95% CD4, 88% CD8). Weaker overall, the secondary response nonetheless peaked faster (day 5 versus 15).

This clonotype was detected ten times or more. The antigen remains unidentified. With 4 bases removed from V and 6 bases from J, the gap between germline ends came to 7 bases. The length of the CDR3 is 10 residues. Germline-derived CDR1 and CDR2 are SQVTM and ANQGSEA. V usage is TRBV29-1 and J usage is TRBJ2-7, with D hard to call. This sequence originates from a man between 18 and 29 years old who received the YFV17D yellow fever vaccine. The sample was PBMCs, taken 15 days after the yellow fever booster vaccination. CDR3 DNA sequence: TGCAGCGTTGGAGGCTCCGAGCAGTACTTC. This translates into CSVGGSEQYF.